The sequence of this T cell receptor beta chain was determined in a study of Graves' ophthalmopathy and Graves' hyperthyroidism. General observations from the study: Discrimination between ophthalmopathy and stable hyperthyroidism by a 13-signature model showed about 89% sensitivity and roughly 80% specificity.

Notes on this clonotype: Its matching antigen is unknown.

Germline V gives CDR1 LNHDA, CDR2 SQIVND (reference sequence). CDR3 length: 16 residues. The V and J ends lost 2 bases and 7 bases respectively, with 17 bases between them. Amplification targeted the TCR beta CDR3 regions, with RNA transcripts as the source material. RT-PCR in the first round used HTBI primers; a second-round multiplex PCR followed. TCRdb reanalysed the multiplex PCR reads using MiXCR and keeps one entry per CDR3 protein. The sample contains about 700,000 distinct CDR3 sequences, roughly two fifths of which appear only once. Isolation of PBMCs was performed using 8 to 10 ml of fresh peripheral blood.

The TCR sequence derives from an adult man with Graves' ophthalmopathy. Sample: peripheral blood. The chain employs TRBV19 and TRBJ1-4; D unresolved. The CDR3 loop reads CASSIILGERGEKLFF. The DNA for the CDR3 is TGTGCCAGTAGTATAATCCTCGGGGAGCGGGGTGAAAAACTGTTTTTT.